The sequence of this T cell receptor beta chain was determined in a study of human thymus T cells. Comments on this clone: Its antigen remains unknown.

Broader study findings: Related work found strong thymic repertoire overlap between unrelated individuals.

Sequencing was performed with immunoSEQ multiplex PCR; in TCRdb, only in-frame clones are kept and a portion is missing. The data show 78,000 or so clones, nearly 98% seen once. Resections removed during corrective heart surgery provided the thymus tissue used. The CDR3 is 15 residues long. V was clipped by 4 bases and J by 6 bases; unmatched bases: 11. Germline V gene lookup returns CDR1 MNHNS and CDR2 SASEGT. The gene calls are TRBV6-1 and TRBJ2-7; TRBD1 matches 8 bases. Specimen: thymus tissue. The sequence was obtained from a boy in the first two years of life with a congenital heart defect but otherwise immunologically healthy. The CDR3 loop reads CASSGPGQVCGEQYF. The CDR3 DNA reads TGTGCCAGCAGTGGCCCGGGACAGGTTTGTGGCGAGCAGTACTTC.